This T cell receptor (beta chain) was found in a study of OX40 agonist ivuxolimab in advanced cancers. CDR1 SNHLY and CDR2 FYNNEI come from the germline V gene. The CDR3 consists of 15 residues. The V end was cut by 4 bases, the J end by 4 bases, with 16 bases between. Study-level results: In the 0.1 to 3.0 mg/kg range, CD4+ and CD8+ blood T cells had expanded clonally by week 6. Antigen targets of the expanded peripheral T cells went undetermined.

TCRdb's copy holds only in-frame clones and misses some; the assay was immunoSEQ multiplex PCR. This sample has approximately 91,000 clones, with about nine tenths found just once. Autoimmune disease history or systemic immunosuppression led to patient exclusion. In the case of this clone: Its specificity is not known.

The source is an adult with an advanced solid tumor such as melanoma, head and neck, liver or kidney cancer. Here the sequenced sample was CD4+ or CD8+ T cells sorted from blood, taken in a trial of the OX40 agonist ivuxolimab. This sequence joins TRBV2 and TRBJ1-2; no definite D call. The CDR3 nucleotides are TGTGCCAGCAGTGGCCTAAAGGGCAGATTCTATGGCTACACCTTC. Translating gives CASSGLKGRFYGYTF.